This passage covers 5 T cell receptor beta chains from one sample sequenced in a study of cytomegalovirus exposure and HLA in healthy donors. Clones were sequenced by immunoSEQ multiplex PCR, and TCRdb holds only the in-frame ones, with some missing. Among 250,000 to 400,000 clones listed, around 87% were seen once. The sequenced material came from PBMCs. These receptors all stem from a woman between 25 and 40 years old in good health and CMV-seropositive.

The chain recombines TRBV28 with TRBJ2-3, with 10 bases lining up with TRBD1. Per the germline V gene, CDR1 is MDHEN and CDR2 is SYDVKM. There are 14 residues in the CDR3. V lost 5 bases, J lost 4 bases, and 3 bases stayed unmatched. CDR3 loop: CASSQTGGADTQYF. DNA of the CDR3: TGTGCCAGCAGTCAGACAGGGGGCGCAGATACGCAGTATTTT.

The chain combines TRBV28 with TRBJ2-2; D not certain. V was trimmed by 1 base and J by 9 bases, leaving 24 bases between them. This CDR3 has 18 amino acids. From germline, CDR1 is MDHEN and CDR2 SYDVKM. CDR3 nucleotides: TGTGCCAGCAGTTTATCCCGGCCGAGTAGTGGGTGGTTCTGGGAGCTGTTTTTT. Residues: CASSLSRPSSGWFWELFF.

In DNA, the CDR3 is TGTGCCAGCAGTGACTCGAATTTGGTGGGGGGCTACACCTTC. Translated, it gives CASSDSNLVGGYTF. This chain joins TRBV6-4 and TRBJ1-2; D not certain. Germline V CDR1 and CDR2: MRHNA, SNTAGT. This CDR3 is 14 amino acids long. V lost 0 bases, J lost 8 bases, and 13 bases lay in between.

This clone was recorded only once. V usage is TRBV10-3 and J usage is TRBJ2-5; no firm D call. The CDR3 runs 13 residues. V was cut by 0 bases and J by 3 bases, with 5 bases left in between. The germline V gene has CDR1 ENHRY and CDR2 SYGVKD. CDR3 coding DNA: TGTGCCATCAGTGAGTCAGGGAAAGAGACCCAGTACTTC. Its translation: CAISESGKETQYF.

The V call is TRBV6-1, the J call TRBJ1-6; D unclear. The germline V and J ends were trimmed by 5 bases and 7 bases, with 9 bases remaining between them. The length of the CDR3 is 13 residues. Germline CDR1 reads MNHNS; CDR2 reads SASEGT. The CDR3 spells CASSPGSNSPLHF. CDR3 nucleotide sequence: TGTGCCAGCAGTCCCGGGTCCAATTCACCCCTCCACTTT.